The 13 T cell receptor beta chains below come from one sample, sequenced in a study of glioma-infiltrating T cells after dendritic cell vaccination (dated by TCRdb to 2016 to 2017). The library was obtained by the immunoSEQ multiplex PCR assay. TCRdb took this table from immuneACCESS and kept in-frame rearrangements with V and J called. Such tables lack part of the clones; where checked against another copy, unresolved V genes explain under half of the gap, and the rest is unexplained. This sample has some 90,000 clones in its table, and approximately 80% of those were observed once. The ten biggest clones cover 2.1% of the sample. Read against the paper, the sample's time point label means: after dendritic cell vaccination, including at tumor progression/relapse. The sequenced sample was blood, obtained after dendritic cell vaccination. These receptors all stem from a human donor with glioblastoma.

The chain combines TRBV13 with TRBJ2-7, with D possibly being TRBD1 (6 bases). Between the trimmed V and J ends, which lost 1 base and 2 bases, there was a span of 9 bases. The CDR3 sequence is 14 residues long. CDR1 and CDR2 from the germline V gene are PRHDT and FYEKMQ (reference sequence). The CDR3 sequence is CASSLAGVAYEQYF. CDR3 bases: TGTGCCAGCAGCTTAGCAGGGGTCGCCTACGAGCAGTACTTC.

The chain has TRBV6-1 and TRBJ1-2; D may be TRBD1 (5 bases). The V and J ends lost 1 base and 5 bases respectively, with 23 bases between them. The germline V gene has CDR1 MNHNS and CDR2 SASEGT. CDR3 size: 18 residues. Here the CDR3 DNA reads TGTGCCAGCAGTGAAGTCCGGACAACGCCTCGGGAGGGGTATGGCTACACCTTC. Translated, it gives CASSEVRTTPREGYGYTF.

This clone was seen a few times. V is TRBV5-4 and J is TRBJ1-3, with 7 positions matching TRBD1. V shed 4 bases, J shed 4 bases, and the junction held 2 bases outside the gene matches. Germline CDR1 and CDR2: SGHNT and YYREEE (reference sequence). The CDR3 consists of 13 residues. The CDR3 protein is CASSLDRGNTIYF. CDR3 DNA: TGTGCCAGCAGCCTGGACAGGGGAAACACCATATATTTT.

The chain combines TRBV6-1 with TRBJ2-3; TRBD2 matches 12 bases. Per germline, CDR1 MNHNS and CDR2 SASEGT. The CDR3 has 15 residues. V lost 5 bases to trimming and J lost 3 bases; unmatched junction nucleotides: 3. Here the CDR3 DNA reads TGTGCCAGCAGTAGAGGACTAGCGGGGACAGATACGCAGTATTTT. Protein sequence: CASSRGLAGTDTQYF.

The V call is TRBV5-1, the J call TRBJ1-2, with D unresolved. Trimming took off 0 bases at V and 6 bases at J, with 9 bases between the two ends. This CDR3 spans 13 amino acids. Germline CDR1 reads SGHRS; CDR2 reads YFSETQ. The CDR3: CASSLGGTHGYTF. The DNA for the CDR3 is TGCGCCAGCAGCTTGGGAGGTACTCATGGCTACACCTTC.

CDR3 region: CASSSGTAANTQYF. DNA for the CDR3: TGCGCCAGCAGCTCCGGGACAGCAGCCAATACGCAGTATTTT. This rearrangement joins TRBV5-1 to TRBJ2-3; 7 bases align to TRBD1. The CDR3 length is 14 residues. CDR1 and CDR2 (germline): SGHRS, YFSETQ. V shed 3 bases and J 7 bases; nucleotides not matched to a gene: 8.

The chain links TRBV6-6 to TRBJ2-6; D remains ambiguous. The CDR3 spans 12 residues. The V end lost 5 bases, the J end lost 7 bases, and 6 bases lay between the germline ends. Germline V gene data show CDR1 as MNHNY and CDR2 as SVGAGI (reference sequence). CDR3 loop: CASSPSANVLTF. CDR3 in DNA: TGTGCCAGCAGTCCCTCCGCCAACGTCCTGACTTTC.

This chain links TRBV5-4 with TRBJ2-1; D perhaps matches TRBD2 (6 bases). This CDR3 spans 15 amino acids. Between the trimmed V and J ends, which lost 4 bases and 6 bases, there was a span of 17 bases. Germline V CDR1 and CDR2: SGHNT, YYREEE (reference sequence). The CDR3 DNA reads TGTGCCAGCAGCCCCTGGGGTGCGGGGCTCAATGAGCAGTTCTTC. Its protein product is CASSPWGAGLNEQFF.

CDR3 sequence: CASSLLAGSSYEQYF. CDR3 nucleotides: TGCGCCAGCAGCTTACTAGCGGGGAGCTCCTACGAGCAGTACTTC. The V call is TRBV5-1, the J call TRBJ2-7; 10 bases fit TRBD2. The V gene's germline CDR1 is SGHRS and CDR2 YFSETQ. V lost 2 bases and J lost 0; bases outside the gene matches: 2. CDR3 size: 15 residues.

V gene TRBV6-5 combines with J gene TRBJ1-3; TRBD1 matches at 7 bases. CDR1 and CDR2 (germline): MNHEY, SVGAGI. This CDR3 has 16 amino acids. V gave up 4 bases and J gave up 1 base; unmatched junction bases: 7. CDR3 DNA sequence: TGTGCCAGCAGTTTCCTCCCGGACAGGTCTGGAAACACCATATATTTT. Translated, it gives CASSFLPDRSGNTIYF.

The chain has TRBV18 and TRBJ2-5, with 13 nucleotides matching TRBD2. Germline trimming cut 6 bases from V and 1 base from J; bases unmatched to any gene: 5. Germline V gene sequence: CDR1 KGHSH, CDR2 LQKENI. The CDR3 covers 16 residues. The CDR3 DNA follows: TGTGCCAGCTCCTCGGGGACTAGCGGGGTCCAAGAGACCCAGTACTTC. This codes for CASSSGTSGVQETQYF.

The chain uses TRBV5-1 and TRBJ2-1, with 11 bases matching TRBD2. V lost 0 bases, J lost 4 bases, and 12 bases stayed unmatched. The V gene's germline CDR1 is SGHRS and CDR2 YFSETQ. The length of the CDR3 is 19 residues. CDR3 in amino acids: CASSLAPRGSGRAYNEQFF. CDR3 DNA: TGCGCCAGCAGCTTGGCCCCACGAGGTAGCGGGAGGGCGTACAATGAGCAGTTCTTC.

This chain joins TRBV11-3 and TRBJ2-1; 10 positions agree with TRBD2. The CDR3 sequence is 14 residues long. The ends lost 1 base at V and 9 bases at J; junction bases unmatched: 3. Per germline, CDR1 SGHNT and CDR2 YENEEA. The CDR3 sequence: CASSLGLAGAEQFF. CDR3 coding DNA: TGTGCCAGCAGCTTAGGGCTAGCGGGAGCTGAGCAGTTCTTC.